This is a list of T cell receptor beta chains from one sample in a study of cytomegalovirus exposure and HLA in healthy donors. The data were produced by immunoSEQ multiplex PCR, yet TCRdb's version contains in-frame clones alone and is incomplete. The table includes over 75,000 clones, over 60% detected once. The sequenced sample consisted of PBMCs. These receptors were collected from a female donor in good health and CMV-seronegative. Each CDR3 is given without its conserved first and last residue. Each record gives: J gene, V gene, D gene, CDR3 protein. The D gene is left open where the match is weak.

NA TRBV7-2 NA ASSFSYEQY
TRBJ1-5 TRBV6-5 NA ASSQRAGQPQH
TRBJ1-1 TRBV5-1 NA ASSLDAGRGTEAF
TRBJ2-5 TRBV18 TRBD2 ASSPRASGGAYQETQY
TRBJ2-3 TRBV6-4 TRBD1 ASSDLPGQGSATQY
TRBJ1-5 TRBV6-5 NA ASTKNPGSNQPQH
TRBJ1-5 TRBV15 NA ATSIAVSNQPQH
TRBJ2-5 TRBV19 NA ASSPGRALQETQY
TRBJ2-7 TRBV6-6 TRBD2 ASSYPLAGGPYEQY
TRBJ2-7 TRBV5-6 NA ASSSLREAGEQY
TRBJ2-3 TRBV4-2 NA ASSQVSSTDTQY
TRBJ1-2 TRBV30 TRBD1 AWTHPGQGHGYT
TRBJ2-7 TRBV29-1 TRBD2 SVVPSGNYEQY
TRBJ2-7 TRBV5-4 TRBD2 ASSLPASGNYEQY
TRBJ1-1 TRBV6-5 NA ASRTMLLGGTEAF
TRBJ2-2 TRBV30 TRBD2 AWSGLAGGRTGELF
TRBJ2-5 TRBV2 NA ASAWLGTGY
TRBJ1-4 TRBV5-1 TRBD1 ASSFAGGSNEKLF
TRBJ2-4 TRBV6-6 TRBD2 ASSPGRGAKNIQY
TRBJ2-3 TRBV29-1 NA SGQLPGRTDTQY
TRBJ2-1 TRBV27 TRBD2 ASSYLAGLAGVRWPNEQF
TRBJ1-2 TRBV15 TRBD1 ATSRATGGVDGYT
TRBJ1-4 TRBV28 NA ASTHWGGGRVEKLF
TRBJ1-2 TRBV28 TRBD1 ASSRQGADYGYT
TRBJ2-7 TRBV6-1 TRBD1 ASSEVGQTYEQY